The clone carrying this T cell receptor beta chain has at least ten counts. CDR1 MNHNY and CDR2 SVGAGI come from the germline V gene (reference sequence). Trimming cost V 2 bases and J 4 bases, with 8 bases left between them. The CDR3 runs to 14 residues. This entry comes from a study of liver allograft versus peripheral blood T cells. For the study at large: Peripheral blood of the recipients supplied T cell receptor repertoires that were compared with those in transplanted livers.

MiXCR, run by TCRdb on the reads, gives a single entry per CDR3 protein. The sample lists some 9,000 distinct CDR3 sequences; about 24% were seen once. This receptor was obtained from a human patient who had a liver transplant. Some T cells may have originated in the graft donor. V gene TRBV6-6 combines with J gene TRBJ1-4; no firm D call. This chain's CDR3 is CASSYVDVNEKLFF. The CDR3 DNA reads TGTGCCAGCAGTTACGTGGACGTTAATGAAAAACTGTTTTTT.